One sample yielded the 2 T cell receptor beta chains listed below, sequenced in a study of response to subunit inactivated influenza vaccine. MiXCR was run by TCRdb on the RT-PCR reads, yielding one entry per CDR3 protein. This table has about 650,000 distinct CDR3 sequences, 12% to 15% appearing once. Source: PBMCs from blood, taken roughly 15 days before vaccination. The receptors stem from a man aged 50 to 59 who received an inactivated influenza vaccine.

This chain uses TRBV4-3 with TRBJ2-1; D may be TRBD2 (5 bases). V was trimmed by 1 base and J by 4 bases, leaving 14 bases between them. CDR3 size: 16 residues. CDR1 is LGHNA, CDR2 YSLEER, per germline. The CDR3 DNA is TGCGCCAGCAGCCAAGCTGGACTCCTCGTATACAATGAGCAGTTCTTC. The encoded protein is CASSQAGLLVYNEQFF.

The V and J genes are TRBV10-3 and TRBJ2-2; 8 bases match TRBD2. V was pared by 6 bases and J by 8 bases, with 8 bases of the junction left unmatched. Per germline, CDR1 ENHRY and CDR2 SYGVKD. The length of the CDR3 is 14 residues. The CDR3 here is CAISAFAGGGELFF. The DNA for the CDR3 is TGTGCCATCAGCGCGTTTGCGGGGGGTGGGGAGCTGTTTTTT.